Sequencing of this TCR beta chain was carried out in a study of Graves' ophthalmopathy and Graves' hyperthyroidism. General study points: Ophthalmopathy progression prediction by the model yielded a sensitivity of 60% to 71% and a specificity of under 85%.

This CDR3 contains 15 residues. V lost 0 bases and J 1 base, leaving 10 bases between the germline ends. Germline V lookup: CDR1 KGHSH, CDR2 LQKENI. Ophthalmopathy not arising within 18 months of follow-up defined hyperthyroidism as stable. Uncontrolled infections, pregnancy, lactation or other autoimmune diseases led to patient exclusion. Reliance was placed on clinical symptoms, serum thyroxine, TRAb, thyroid ultrasound and orbital computed tomography for diagnosis. As the template, RNA transcripts were used to amplify TCR beta CDR3 regions. The library came from an HTBI-primed first-round RT-PCR and a second-round multiplex PCR. One entry per CDR3 protein results from TCRdb running MiXCR on the multiplex PCR reads. Among 24,000 or so distinct CDR3 sequences listed, roughly 50% were seen once. There are many counts of this clonotype. Its antigen is unidentified.

Sample: peripheral blood. The rearrangement links TRBV18 to TRBJ2-7; perhaps D is TRBD1 or TRBD2 (5 bases each). The receptor was isolated from an adult woman with stable Graves' hyperthyroidism. As DNA, the CDR3 is TGTGCCAGCTCACCACCGGGGGTTGGGTCCTACGAGCAGTACTTC. Translation gives CASSPPGVGSYEQYF.